This T cell receptor (beta chain) derives from a study of PD-1 blockade in mismatch repair-deficient tumors. Study-wide results and caveats: Tumor-resident clones, often absent from pretreatment blood, expanded after pembrolizumab and then contracted.

This CDR3 spans 16 amino acids. Germline V gene data show CDR1 as SGHAT and CDR2 as FQNNGV. Losses at the gene ends were 5 bases for V and 2 bases for J; bases not matched to a gene: 9. Sequencing was performed with immunoSEQ multiplex PCR; in TCRdb, only in-frame clones are kept and a portion is missing. This repertoire shows some 120,000 clones, 85% to 90% found once; its top ten account for approximately 12%. This clone came up once. No antigen is known for it. The sequence came from an adult with mismatch repair-deficient cancer. The V gene is TRBV11-2, the J gene TRBJ2-7; 10 bases agree with TRBD2. The specimen was peripheral blood, collected approximately 72 weeks after starting pembrolizumab. CDR3 bases: TGTGCCAGCAGCCTAAGCGTAGCGGGAGGCCCCTACGAGCAGTACTTC. Translated, it gives CASSLSVAGGPYEQYF.